One sample yielded the 18 T cell receptor beta chains listed below, sequenced in a study of graft-versus-host responses after intestinal transplantation. Which antigens these TCRs recognize remains unknown. Only in-frame clones appear in the TCRdb table, and some are missing; sequencing was by immunoSEQ multiplex PCR. The sample has approximately 33,000 clones, roughly four fifths seen once. The material sequenced was unstimulated CD8+ T cells sorted from spleen or lymph node cells, taken before intestinal transplant. The receptors derive from a human donor who received an intestinal transplant.

The chain links TRBV7-9 to TRBJ2-1, with D perhaps matching TRBD2 (6 bases). Trimming shortened V by 1 base and J by 7 bases, and 14 bases separated the two germline ends. Germline loops: CDR1 SEHNR, CDR2 FQNEAQ (reference sequence). CDR3 length: 15 amino acids. Written as DNA, the CDR3 is TGTGCCAGCAGCTTAGGGGACTCCAGGGCGAATGAGCAGTTCTTC. Its translation is CASSLGDSRANEQFF.

The table lists this clone with a few counts. The rearrangement links TRBV6-1 to TRBJ1-2, with 7 nucleotides matching TRBD1. CDR1 and CDR2 from the germline V gene are MNHNS and SASEGT. Germline trimming cut 0 bases from V and 4 bases from J; bases unmatched to any gene: 8. The CDR3 has 16 residues. CDR3 DNA: TGTGCCAGCAGTGAAGCCATAGGACAGGACTCCTATGGCTACACCTTC. Protein product: CASSEAIGQDSYGYTF.

The chain employs TRBV4-1 and TRBJ1-1; 8 bases line up with TRBD1. Germline V gene lookup returns CDR1 MGHRA and CDR2 YSYEKL. J lost 4 bases, V lost 0 bases, and 4 bases had no gene match. CDR3 size: 15 residues. As DNA, the CDR3 is TGCGCCAGCAGCCAAGAGGACAGGGCGGGCACTGAAGCTTTCTTT. It codes for CASSQEDRAGTEAFF.

The V call is TRBV7-9, the J call TRBJ2-7, with D perhaps matching TRBD1 (6 bases). V shed 3 bases and J shed 4 bases, with 13 bases lying between them. The CDR3 is 14 amino acids. CDR1 is SEHNR and CDR2 is FQNEAQ in the germline V gene (reference sequence). CDR3: CASSLPGHQYEQYF. As DNA, the CDR3 is TGTGCCAGCAGCTTGCCGGGACATCAGTACGAGCAGTACTTC.

This clone has just a few counts. This rearrangement joins TRBV5-1 to TRBJ2-7; 10 bases agree with TRBD1. With V trimmed by 3 bases and J by 1 base, 4 bases remained unmatched. The CDR3 is 15 residues long. CDR1 is SGHRS, CDR2 YFSETQ, per germline. CDR3 nucleotides: TGCGCCAGCAGCTCCGGGACAGGGGAATCCTACGAGCAGTACTTC. This gives the protein CASSSGTGESYEQYF.

The J gene is TRBJ2-1, the V gene TRBV7-9; unclear D gene. This CDR3 spans 12 amino acids. CDR1 is SEHNR, CDR2 FQNEAQ, per germline (reference sequence). V was cut by 5 bases and J by 3 bases, with 5 bases left in between. This CDR3 reads CASSQIYNEQFF. The CDR3 nucleotides are TGTGCCAGCAGCCAAATCTACAATGAGCAGTTCTTC.

The chain links TRBV15 to TRBJ2-7; 8 bases are a match to TRBD1. This CDR3 is built from 15 residues. V lost 5 bases, J lost 1 base, and 7 bases stayed unmatched. Germline assignment: CDR1 LNHNV and CDR2 YYDKDF (reference sequence). This CDR3 reads CATSERRDRSYEQYF. In nucleotides, the CDR3 is TGTGCCACCAGCGAGCGGCGGGACAGGTCCTACGAGCAGTACTTC.

The V and J genes are TRBV11-2 and TRBJ2-1; 16 bases match TRBD2. CDR3 length: 17 amino acids. The germline gives CDR1 SGHAT, CDR2 FQNNGV. V was clipped by 5 bases and J by 9 bases; unmatched bases: 10. This CDR3 reads CASSLGPGTSGRGEQFF. CDR3 sequence (DNA): TGTGCCAGCAGCCTCGGCCCAGGGACTAGCGGGAGGGGTGAGCAGTTCTTC.

The V and J genes are TRBV6-6 and TRBJ1-2, with D hard to call. Trimming shortened V by 7 bases and J by 1 base, and 16 bases separated the two germline ends. In germline, CDR1 is MNHNY, CDR2 SVGAGI (reference sequence). The CDR3 runs to 15 residues. CDR3 coding DNA: TGTGCCAGCACAACCAGACTCTATCTTAACTATGGCTACACCTTC. Its protein product is CASTTRLYLNYGYTF.

This clone was found once. The J gene is TRBJ2-5, the V gene TRBV7-9; 7 bases match TRBD2. Trimming removed 6 bases from V and 1 base from J; junction bases left unmatched: 5. Germline CDR1 is SEHNR and CDR2 is FQNEAQ (reference sequence). This CDR3 contains 14 residues. DNA of the CDR3: TGTGCCAGCAGAAAAGGACTAGTCCAAGAGACCCAGTACTTC. This gives the protein CASRKGLVQETQYF.

V gene TRBV6-4 combines with J gene TRBJ2-1; possibly TRBD2 for D (5 bases). The V end was cut by 3 bases, the J end by 0 bases, with 9 bases between. Looked up from germline, CDR1 is MRHNA and CDR2 is SNTAGT. The CDR3 is 15 amino acids. This CDR3 is CASSEASSSYNEQFF. The CDR3 DNA reads TGTGCCAGCAGTGAGGCTAGCAGCTCCTACAATGAGCAGTTCTTC.

This chain connects TRBV9 to TRBJ2-1, with 10 positions matching TRBD2. Germline CDR1 SGDLS, CDR2 YYNGEE. The CDR3 covers 14 residues. J gave up 13 bases and V 4 bases, and 11 bases lay outside the gene matches. The DNA of the CDR3 is TGTGCCAGCAGCCCGGGACTAGCGCCTACCGAACAGTTCTTC. Encoded protein: CASSPGLAPTEQFF.

V gene TRBV5-4 combines with J gene TRBJ2-1; 8 positions match TRBD1. The germline gives CDR1 SGHNT, CDR2 YYREEE (reference sequence). The CDR3 has 15 residues. V lost 2 bases, J lost 4 bases, and 5 bases stayed unmatched. The CDR3 coding sequence is TGTGCCAGCAGCTTACCGGGACAGGCTTACAATGAGCAGTTCTTC. Protein product: CASSLPGQAYNEQFF.

The chain couples TRBV6-1 to TRBJ2-2; maybe TRBD2 (6 bases). Germline CDR1 MNHNS, CDR2 SASEGT. V dropped 8 bases and J dropped 7 bases, with 17 bases sitting between them. This CDR3 comprises 14 residues. The CDR3 reads CASGGFRKGGELFF. CDR3 DNA sequence: TGTGCCAGCGGAGGGTTTAGAAAGGGCGGGGAGCTGTTTTTT.

The chain joins TRBV4-1 to TRBJ2-7, with TRBD2 matching over 12 bases. The germline V gene encodes CDR1 MGHRA and CDR2 YSYEKL. J gave up 10 bases and V 0 bases, and 10 bases lay outside the gene matches. The CDR3 consists of 16 residues. The CDR3 DNA reads TGCGCCAGCAGCCAAGACGCGGTCCTAGCGGGAGGGCCCCAGTACTTC. This translates into CASSQDAVLAGGPQYF.

A remark on this clone: This likely traces to a read error, being one base from a far larger clone. V and J are TRBV27 and TRBJ2-1; unclear D gene. The CDR3 sequence is 15 residues long. The V end lost 0 bases, the J end lost 0 bases, and 6 bases lay between the germline ends. Per germline, CDR1 MNHEY and CDR2 SMNVEV (reference sequence). The CDR3, as DNA: TGTGCCAGCAGTTTATCGGCTAGCTCCTACAATGAGCAGTTCTTC. This sequence encodes CASSLSASSYNEQFF.

This chain links TRBV7-3 with TRBJ2-3, with 8 bases identical to TRBD2. The CDR3 runs 14 residues. Germline trimming cut 6 bases from V and 1 base from J; bases unmatched to any gene: 3. Per germline, CDR1 SGHTA and CDR2 FQGTGA. CDR3 sequence: CASSHSGGTDTQYF. CDR3 coding DNA: TGTGCCAGCAGTCATAGCGGGGGCACAGATACGCAGTATTTT.

This clone has only a few counts. The chain recombines TRBV5-4 with TRBJ2-1; tentatively, D is TRBD2 (6 bases). This CDR3 has 16 amino acids. Trimming shortened V by 3 bases and J by 4 bases, and 17 bases separated the two germline ends. Germline V gene data show CDR1 as SGHNT and CDR2 as YYREEE (reference sequence). The CDR3 loop is CASSSPWGGIYNEQFF. The CDR3 DNA follows: TGTGCCAGCAGCTCGCCGTGGGGCGGGATATACAATGAGCAGTTCTTC.